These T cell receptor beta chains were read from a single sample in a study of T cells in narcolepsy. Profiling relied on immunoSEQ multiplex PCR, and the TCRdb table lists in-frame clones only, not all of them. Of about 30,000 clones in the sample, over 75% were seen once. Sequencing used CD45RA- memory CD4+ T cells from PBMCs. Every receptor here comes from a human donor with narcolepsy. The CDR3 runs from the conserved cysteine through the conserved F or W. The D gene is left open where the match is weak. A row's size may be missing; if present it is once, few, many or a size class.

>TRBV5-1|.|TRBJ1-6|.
CASSPDSSPLHF
TGCGCCAGCAGCCCGGACAGCTCACCCCTCCACTTT
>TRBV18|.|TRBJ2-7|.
CASSPQAAYEQYF
TGTGCCAGCTCACCACAGGCCGCCTACGAGCAGTACTTC
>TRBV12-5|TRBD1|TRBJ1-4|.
CASGLGQGWEKLFF
TGTGCTAGTGGTTTGGGACAGGGCTGGGAAAAACTGTTTTTT
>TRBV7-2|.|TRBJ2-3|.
CASSFEGGFRGDTQYF
TGTGCCAGCAGCTTTGAAGGAGGATTTAGGGGAGATACGCAGTATTTT
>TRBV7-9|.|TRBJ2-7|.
CASSLQGKGSYEQYF
TGTGCCAGCAGCCTACAGGGTAAAGGCTCCTACGAGCAGTACTTC
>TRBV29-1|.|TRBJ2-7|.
CSVKLQGLRYEQYF
TGCAGCGTTAAGTTGCAGGGTCTTCGGTACGAGCAGTACTTC
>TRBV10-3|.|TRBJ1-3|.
CAISGRDSGNTIYF
TGTGCCATCAGTGGTAGGGACTCTGGAAACACCATATATTTT
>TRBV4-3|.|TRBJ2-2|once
CASSRDTQNTGELFF
TGCGCCAGCAGCCGGGACACCCAGAACACCGGGGAGCTGTTTTTT
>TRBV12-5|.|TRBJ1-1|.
CASGLGGNTEAFF
TGTGCTAGTGGGTTGGGGGGGAACACTGAAGCTTTCTTT
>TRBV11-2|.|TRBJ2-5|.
CASSPRFDSPSETQYF
TGTGCCAGCAGCCCCAGATTCGATAGTCCATCAGAGACCCAGTACTTC
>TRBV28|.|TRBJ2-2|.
CASSLEGQGTGELFF
TGTGCCAGCAGTTTGGAGGGGCAGGGGACCGGGGAGCTGTTTTTT
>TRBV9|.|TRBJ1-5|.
CASSVEANQPQHF
TGTGCCAGCAGCGTTGAGGCAAATCAGCCCCAGCATTTT
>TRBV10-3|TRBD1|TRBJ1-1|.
CATQGESTEAFF
TGTGCCACCCAGGGGGAATCCACTGAAGCTTTCTTT
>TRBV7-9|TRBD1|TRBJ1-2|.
CASSNPTGAEGYTF
TGTGCCAGCAGCAACCCCACAGGGGCGGAAGGCTACACCTTC
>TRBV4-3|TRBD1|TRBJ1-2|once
CASSQPTGNPNYGYTF
TGCGCCAGCAGCCAGCCGACAGGGAACCCTAACTATGGCTACACCTTC
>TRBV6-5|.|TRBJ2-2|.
CASGIFGGELFF
TGTGCCAGCGGAATTTTCGGCGGGGAGCTGTTTTTT
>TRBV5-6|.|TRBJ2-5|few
CASSLGQGRGETQYF
TGTGCCAGCAGCTTGGGACAGGGGAGGGGGGAGACCCAGTACTTC
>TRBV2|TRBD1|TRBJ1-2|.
CASSAAGTGVVYGYTF
TGTGCCAGCAGCGCCGCCGGGACAGGGGTAGTCTATGGCTACACCTTC
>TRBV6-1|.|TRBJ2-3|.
CASTNTDTQYF
TGTGCCAGCACCAACACAGATACGCAGTATTTT
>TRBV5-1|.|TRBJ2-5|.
CASSFGGQQETQYF
TGCGCCAGCAGCTTTGGAGGGCAGCAAGAGACCCAGTACTTC
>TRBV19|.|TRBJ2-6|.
CASSTRQDSSGANVLTF
TGTGCCAGTAGTACCAGACAGGACTCTTCTGGGGCCAACGTCCTGACTTTC
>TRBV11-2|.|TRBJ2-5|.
CASSLVRGETQYF
TGTGCCAGCAGCTTAGTTCGAGGAGAGACCCAGTACTTC
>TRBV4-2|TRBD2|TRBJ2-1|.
CASSQAFAGGAGEQFF
TGTGCCAGCAGCCAAGCATTTGCGGGAGGGGCTGGGGAGCAGTTCTTC
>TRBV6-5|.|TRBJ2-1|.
CASSRDASSYNEQFF
TGTGCCAGCAGTCGGGACGCCAGCTCCTACAATGAGCAGTTCTTC
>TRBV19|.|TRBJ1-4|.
CASSIPPGGPRPPQKLFF
TGTGCCAGTAGTATTCCCCCGGGGGGGCCCCGGCCCCCTCAAAAACTGTTTTTT
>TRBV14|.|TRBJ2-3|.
CASSQEAGADTQYF
TGTGCCAGCAGCCAAGAGGCGGGTGCAGATACGCAGTATTTT
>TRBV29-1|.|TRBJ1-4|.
CSVQDTPNEKLFF
TGCAGCGTACAGGACACACCTAATGAAAAACTGTTTTTT
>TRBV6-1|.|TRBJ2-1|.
CASSATNNEQFF
TGTGCCAGCAGTGCTACCAACAATGAGCAGTTCTTC
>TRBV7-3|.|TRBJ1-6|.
CASSITVGSPLHF
TGTGCCAGCAGCATTACAGTCGGTTCACCCCTCCACTTT
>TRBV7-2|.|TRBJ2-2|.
CASSLGRPTGELFF
TGTGCCAGCAGCTTAGGAAGGCCCACCGGGGAGCTGTTTTTT
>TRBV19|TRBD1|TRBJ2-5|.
CASSKDRGWQETQYF
TGTGCCAGTAGTAAAGACAGGGGATGGCAAGAGACCCAGTACTTC
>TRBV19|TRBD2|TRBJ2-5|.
CASSIATSVYQETQYF
TGTGCCAGTAGTATAGCAACTAGCGTCTACCAAGAGACCCAGTACTTC
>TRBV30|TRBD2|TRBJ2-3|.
CAWSRGTRDTDTQYF
TGTGCCTGGAGTCGGGGGACTAGAGACACAGATACGCAGTATTTT
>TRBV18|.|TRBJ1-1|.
CASSPLPGWITEAFF
TGTGCCAGCTCACCACTTCCAGGGTGGATCACTGAAGCTTTCTTT
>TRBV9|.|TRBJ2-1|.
CASTEGALYNEQFF
TGTGCCAGCACGGAGGGGGCTCTCTACAATGAGCAGTTCTTC
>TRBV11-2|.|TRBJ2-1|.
CASSLDGGRGEQFF
TGTGCCAGCAGCTTAGACGGCGGCAGGGGCGAGCAGTTCTTC
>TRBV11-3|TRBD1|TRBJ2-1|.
CASSSVNRGYNEQFF
TGTGCCAGCAGCTCTGTAAACAGGGGATACAATGAGCAGTTCTTC
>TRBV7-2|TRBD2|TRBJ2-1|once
CASSLGGAGVYNEQFF
TGTGCCAGCAGCTTAGGGGGAGCGGGGGTATACAATGAGCAGTTCTTC
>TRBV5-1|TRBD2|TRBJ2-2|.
CASSPWTSGGAAGELFF
TGCGCCAGCAGCCCTTGGACTAGCGGGGGGGCCGCAGGGGAGCTGTTTTTT
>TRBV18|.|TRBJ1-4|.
CASSPPAIRGGEKLFF
TGTGCCAGCTCACCCCCGGCCATCCGCGGCGGGGAAAAACTGTTTTTT
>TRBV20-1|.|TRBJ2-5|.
CSVFRETQYF
TGCAGTGTTTTCAGAGAGACCCAGTACTTC
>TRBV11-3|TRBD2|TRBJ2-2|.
CASSLGGLAGGNTGELFF
TGTGCCAGCAGCTTAGGCGGACTAGCGGGGGGAAACACCGGGGAGCTGTTTTTT
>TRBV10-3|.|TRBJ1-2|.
CAIGGRAGDYGYTF
TGTGCCATCGGCGGCAGGGCGGGAGACTATGGCTACACCTTC
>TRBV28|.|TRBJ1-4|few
CASSRFDYGKLFF
TGTGCCAGCAGCCGCTTTGATTACGGAAAACTGTTTTTT
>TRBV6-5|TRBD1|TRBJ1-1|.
CASSSAGGPEAFF
TGTGCCAGCAGCTCCGCAGGGGGCCCTGAAGCTTTCTTT
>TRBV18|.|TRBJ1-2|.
CASSPGTAGVIYGYTF
TGTGCCAGCTCACCAGGAACGGCAGGGGTCATCTATGGCTACACCTTC
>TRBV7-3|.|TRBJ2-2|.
CASSEVSGGELFF
TGTGCCAGCAGCGAAGTTTCTGGCGGGGAGCTGTTTTTT
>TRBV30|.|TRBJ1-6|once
CAWNRVGSSPLHF
TGTGCCTGGAATCGGGTCGGGAGTTCACCCCTCCACTTT
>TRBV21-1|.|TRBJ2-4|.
CASSVGRMGNIQYF
TGTGCCAGCAGCGTAGGACGGATGGGGAACATTCAGTACTTC
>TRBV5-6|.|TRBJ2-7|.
CASSYRFEQYF
TGTGCCAGCAGCTATCGGTTCGAGCAGTACTTC
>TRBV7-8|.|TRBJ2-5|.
CASSRGSRGAAETQYF
TGTGCCAGCAGCCGGGGGTCCCGGGGGGCGGCAGAGACCCAGTACTTC